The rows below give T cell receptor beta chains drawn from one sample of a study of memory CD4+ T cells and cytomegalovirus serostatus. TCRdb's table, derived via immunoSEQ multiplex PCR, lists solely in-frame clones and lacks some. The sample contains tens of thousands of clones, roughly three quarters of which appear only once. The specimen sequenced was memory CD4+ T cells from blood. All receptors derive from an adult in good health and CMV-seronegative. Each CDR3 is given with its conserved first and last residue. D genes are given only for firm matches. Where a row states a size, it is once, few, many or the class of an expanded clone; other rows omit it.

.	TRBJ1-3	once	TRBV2	TGTGCCAGCAGTGAAACTAAGGCAGGGGCTGGAAACACCATATATTTT	CASSETKAGAGNTIYF
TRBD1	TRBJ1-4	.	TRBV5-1	TGCGCCAGCAGCTCACAGGGGCCGCCTAATGAAAAACTGTTTTTT	CASSSQGPPNEKLFF
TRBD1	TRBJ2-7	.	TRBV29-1	TGCAGCGTATATGACAGGGCCTACGAGCAGTACTTC	CSVYDRAYEQYF
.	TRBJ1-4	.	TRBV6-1	TGTGCCAGCAGTGAAGCGGCAGGAATTAATGAAAAACTGTTTTTT	CASSEAAGINEKLFF
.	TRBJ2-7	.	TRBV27	TGTGCCAGCAGTTTACGTCCGGCCTACGAGCAGTACTTC	CASSLRPAYEQYF
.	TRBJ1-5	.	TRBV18	TGTGCCAGCTCACTGGCGGGCAGGGACGGCAATCAGCCCCAGCATTTT	CASSLAGRDGNQPQHF
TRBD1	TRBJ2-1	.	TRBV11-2	TGTGCCAGCAGCAGCCAGGGGGTTACTAGGCCCAGATCCCATTTCTTC	CASSSQGVTRPRSHFF
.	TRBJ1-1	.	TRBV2	TGTGCCAGCAGTGAAGCAAACACTGAAGCTTTCTTT	CASSEANTEAFF
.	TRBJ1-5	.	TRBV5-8	TGTGCCAGCAGCTTGGAACAGCCCAATCAGCCCCAGCATTTT	CASSLEQPNQPQHF
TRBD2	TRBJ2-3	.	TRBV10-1	TGCGCCAGCAGTGAGGCTAGCGGGGGGAACACGCAGTATTTT	CASSEASGGNTQYF
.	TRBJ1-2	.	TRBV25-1	TGTGCCAGCAGTGCTCCGCAGGGACTTATCCGCTACACCTTC	CASSAPQGLIRYTF
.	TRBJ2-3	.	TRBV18	TGTGCCAGCTCACCGCAGGGTGGTGAAGATACGCAGTATTTT	CASSPQGGEDTQYF
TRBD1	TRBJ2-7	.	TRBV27	TGTGCCAGCAGTCTGGGGACAGGTACTCTCGGGGAGCAGTACTTC	CASSLGTGTLGEQYF
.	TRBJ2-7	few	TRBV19	TGTGCCAGTAGAATCCAGACTGGGGATTCCTACGAGCAGTACTTC	CASRIQTGDSYEQYF
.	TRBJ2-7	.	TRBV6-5	TGTGCCAGCAGTTACTCTTCACTCTCCTACGAGCAGTACTTC	CASSYSSLSYEQYF
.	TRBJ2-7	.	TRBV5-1	TGCGCCAGCAGCTTGGCAACTGGGCAGACTTACGAGCAGTACTTC	CASSLATGQTYEQYF
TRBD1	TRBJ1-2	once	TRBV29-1	TGCAGCGCCGGGACAGGGGTAGACTACACCTTC	CSAGTGVDYTF
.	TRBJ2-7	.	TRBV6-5	TGTGCCAGCAGTTACAGGTTTGCCTACGAGCAGTACTTC	CASSYRFAYEQYF
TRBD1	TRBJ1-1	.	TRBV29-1	TGCAGCGTTACAACAGGGGGATCTTTCTTT	CSVTTGGSFF
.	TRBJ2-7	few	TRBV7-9	TGTGCCAGCAGCCCCTCCTACGAGCAGTACTTC	CASSPSYEQYF
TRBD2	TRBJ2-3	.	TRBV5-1	TGCGCCAGCAGCCCCGGTGTAGCGGGGGCTGCAGATACGCAGTATTTT	CASSPGVAGAADTQYF
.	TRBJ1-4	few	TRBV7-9	TGTGCCAGCAGCTTAGTGTCAAATGAAAAACTGTTTTTT	CASSLVSNEKLFF